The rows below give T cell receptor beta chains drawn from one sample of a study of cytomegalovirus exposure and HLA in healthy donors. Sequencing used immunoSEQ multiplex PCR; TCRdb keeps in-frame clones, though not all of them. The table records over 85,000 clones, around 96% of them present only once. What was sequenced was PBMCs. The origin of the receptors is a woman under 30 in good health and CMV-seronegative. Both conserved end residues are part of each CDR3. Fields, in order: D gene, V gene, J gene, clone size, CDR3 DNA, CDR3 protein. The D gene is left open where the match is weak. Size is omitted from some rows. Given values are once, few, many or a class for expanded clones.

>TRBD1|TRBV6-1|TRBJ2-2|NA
TGTGCCAGCAGTGGACAGGGGGCAGGAACCGGGGAGCTGTTTTTT
CASSGQGAGTGELFF
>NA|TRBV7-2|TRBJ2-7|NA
TGTGCCAGCAGCTTAATCGACGGTGCGGCCTACGAGCAGTACTTC
CASSLIDGAAYEQYF
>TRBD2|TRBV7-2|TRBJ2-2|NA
TGTGCCAGCAGCTTAGTAGTAGTGGCTAGCGGTCACACCGGGGAGCTGTTTTTT
CASSLVVVASGHTGELFF
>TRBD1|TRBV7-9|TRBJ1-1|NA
TGTGCCAGCAGCTTCCGGACAGGGGATAAGGGCACTGAAGCTTTCTTT
CASSFRTGDKGTEAFF
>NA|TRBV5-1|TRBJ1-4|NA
TGCGCCAGCAGCTTAGGCGGAGACGCAACTAATGAAAAACTGTTTTTT
CASSLGGDATNEKLFF
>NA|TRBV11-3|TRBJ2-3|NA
TGTGCCAGCAGCTTAGGTCTTGGCGGGGTATCCGATACGCAGTATTTT
CASSLGLGGVSDTQYF
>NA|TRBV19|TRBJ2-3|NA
TGTGCCAGTAGTCCCGCGGGATCCAGCACAGATACGCAGTATTTT
CASSPAGSSTDTQYF
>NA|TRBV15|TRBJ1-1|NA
TGTGCCACCAGCAGAGATGGCAGGGACACTGAAGCTTTCTTT
CATSRDGRDTEAFF
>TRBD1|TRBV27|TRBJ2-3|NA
TGTGCCAGCAGTTCCCCGGGACAGGGGGGCACAGATACGCAGTATTTT
CASSSPGQGGTDTQYF
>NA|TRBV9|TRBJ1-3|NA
TGTGCCAGCAGCCCAAGGGGTTCCTCCTCTGGAAACACCATATATTTT
CASSPRGSSSGNTIYF
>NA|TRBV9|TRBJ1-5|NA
TGTGCCAGCTCCCGGCAGGGAGGACAGCCCCAGCATTTT
CASSRQGGQPQHF
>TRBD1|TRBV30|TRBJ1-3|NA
TGTGCCTGGAGTACCGGACAGGTCTCTGGAAACACCATATATTTT
CAWSTGQVSGNTIYF
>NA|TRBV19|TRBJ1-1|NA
TGTGCCAGTAGTGAGGGGAACACTGAAGCTTTCTTT
CASSEGNTEAFF
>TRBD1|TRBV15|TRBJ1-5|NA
TGTGCCACCAGCAGGGAACCGGGACAGGGAGGCCAGCCCCAGCATTTT
CATSREPGQGGQPQHF
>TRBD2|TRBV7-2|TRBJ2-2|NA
TGTGCCAGCAGCTTAGCTCTAGCGGGAGGGCCATTCACCGGGGAGCTGTTTTTT
CASSLALAGGPFTGELFF
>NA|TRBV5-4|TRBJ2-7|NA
TGTGCCAGCAGCTTGTGGGCCGGGATCGAGCAGTACTTC
CASSLWAGIEQYF
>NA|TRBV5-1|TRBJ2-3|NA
TGCGCCAGCACCTTTACCTTGGGGGACTTATCAGATACGCAGTATTTT
CASTFTLGDLSDTQYF
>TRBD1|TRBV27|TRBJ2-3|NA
TGTGCCAGCAGCAGGGGGCCAACAGATACGCAGTATTTT
CASSRGPTDTQYF
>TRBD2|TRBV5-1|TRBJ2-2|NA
TGCGCCAGCAGCTTGGCTCCGGGAGGGCCCCCCGGGGAGCTGTTTTTT
CASSLAPGGPPGELFF
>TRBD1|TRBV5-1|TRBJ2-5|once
TGCGCCAGCAGCCCGGACAGGGGGACAGAGAAAGAGACCCAGTACTTC
CASSPDRGTEKETQYF
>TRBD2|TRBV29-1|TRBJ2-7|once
TGCAGCGTACTAGCGGAGGGGGGGGTCTACGAGCAGTACTTC
CSVLAEGGVYEQYF
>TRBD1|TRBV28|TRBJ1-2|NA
TGTGCCAGCAGTCTGGGACAGGGCTCTGGCTACACCTTC
CASSLGQGSGYTF
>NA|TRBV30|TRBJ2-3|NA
TGTGCCTGGAGCAGGGTTCGCGGAGATACGCAGTATTTT
CAWSRVRGDTQYF
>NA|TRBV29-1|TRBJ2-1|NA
TGCAGCGTTGAGCGCGGGATAGGGTCAAGTGAGCAGTTCTTC
CSVERGIGSSEQFF
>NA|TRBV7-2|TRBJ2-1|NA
TGTGCCAGCAGCCCGTCTTGGGGCGAAGGTGAGCAGTTCTTC
CASSPSWGEGEQFF
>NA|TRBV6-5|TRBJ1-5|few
TGTGCCAGCAGTGAACAGGGAGGCAATCAGCCCCAGCATTTT
CASSEQGGNQPQHF
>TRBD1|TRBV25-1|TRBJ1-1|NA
TGTGCCAGCAGTGGGCAGGGACAGGGGTTCGGGAACACTGAAGCTTTCTTT
CASSGQGQGFGNTEAFF
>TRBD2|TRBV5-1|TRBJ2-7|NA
TGCGCCAGCAACGTGGGACTAACCTACGAGCAGTACTTC
CASNVGLTYEQYF
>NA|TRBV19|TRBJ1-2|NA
TGTGCCAGTAGTATTACCCCCCAGACAGAGTTTGGTGGCTACACCTTC
CASSITPQTEFGGYTF
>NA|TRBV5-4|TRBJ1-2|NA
TGTGCCAGCAGCTTGGCCGGGTCGGGCTATGGCTACACCTTC
CASSLAGSGYGYTF
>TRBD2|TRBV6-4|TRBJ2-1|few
TGTGCCAGCAGTGACTCCTCGCTAGCGGAATACAATGAGCAGTTCTTC
CASSDSSLAEYNEQFF
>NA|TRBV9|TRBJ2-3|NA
TGTGCCAGCAGCGTAGGGAGCGGATACACAGATACGCAGTATTTT
CASSVGSGYTDTQYF
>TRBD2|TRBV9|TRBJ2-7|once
TGTGCCAGCAGTTCCACTAGCGGCCCCTCCTACGAGCAGTACTTC
CASSSTSGPSYEQYF
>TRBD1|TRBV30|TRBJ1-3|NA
TGTGCCTGGAGGGTGGGGACAGGACGTTCTGGAAACACCATATATTTT
CAWRVGTGRSGNTIYF
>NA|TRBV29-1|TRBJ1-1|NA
TGCAGCGTTAACGGGGGGTTCAACACTGAAGCTTTCTTT
CSVNGGFNTEAFF
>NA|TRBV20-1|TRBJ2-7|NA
TGCGCAGGCCTCCTATTGGGCGAGCAGTACTTC
CAGLLLGEQYF
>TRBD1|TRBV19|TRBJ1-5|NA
TGTGCCAGTAGTATGACTATTTTGGGGACAGGGTATAGCAATCAGCCCCAGCATTTT
CASSMTILGTGYSNQPQHF
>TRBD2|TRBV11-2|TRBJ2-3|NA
TGTGCCAGCAGCTTCCCGACTAGCGGGGGGGATTCCACAGATACGCAGTATTTT
CASSFPTSGGDSTDTQYF
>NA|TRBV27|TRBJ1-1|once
TGTGCCAGCAGTCCCGATTGGGAGGGGCGGAAGAACACTGAAGCTTTCTTT
CASSPDWEGRKNTEAFF
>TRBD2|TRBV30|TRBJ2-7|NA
TGTGCCTGGAAAACTGGAGGGACTACACCCTACGAGCAGTACTTC
CAWKTGGTTPYEQYF
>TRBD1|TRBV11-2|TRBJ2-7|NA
TGTGCCAGCAGCCCCTTCATGGGACAGTATTCCTACGAGCAGTACTTC
CASSPFMGQYSYEQYF
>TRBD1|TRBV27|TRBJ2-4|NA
TGTGCCAGCAGTCCCAGACAGGGGACAACCAAAAACATTCAGTACTTC
CASSPRQGTTKNIQYF
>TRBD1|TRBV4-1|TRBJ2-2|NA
TGCGCCAGCTCTTTTCAGGGGGCAGGAACCGGGGAGCTGTTTTTT
CASSFQGAGTGELFF
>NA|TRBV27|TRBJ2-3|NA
TGTGCCAGCAGTTTATTCCCATTGGCGGCTACGCAGTATTTT
CASSLFPLAATQYF
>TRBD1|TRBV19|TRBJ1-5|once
TGTGCCAGCGAACGTGACAGGGGGCAAGGGTTCAATCAGCCCCAGCATTTT
CASERDRGQGFNQPQHF
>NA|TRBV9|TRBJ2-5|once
TGTGCCAGCAGCCCCCGGGACTCGGGCCAAGAGACCCAGTACTTC
CASSPRDSGQETQYF
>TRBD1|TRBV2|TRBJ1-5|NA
TGTGCCAGCAGTGAAAGGACAGGTAATAGCAATCAGCCCCAGCATTTT
CASSERTGNSNQPQHF
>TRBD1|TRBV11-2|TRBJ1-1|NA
TGTGCCAGCAGCCCCGAGAAACCGGGACAGTGGAACACTGAAGCTTTCTTT
CASSPEKPGQWNTEAFF
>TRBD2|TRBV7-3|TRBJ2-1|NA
TGTGCCAGCAGCCCGGGGGGGACTATTTACAATGAGCAGTTCTTC
CASSPGGTIYNEQFF
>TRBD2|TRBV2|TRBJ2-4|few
TGTGCCAGCAATAACGGGGGGGCCAAAAACATTCAGTACTTC
CASNNGGAKNIQYF
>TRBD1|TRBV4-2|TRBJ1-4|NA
TGTGCCAGCAGCCAGACAGGGGCTGAAAAACTGTTTTTT
CASSQTGAEKLFF
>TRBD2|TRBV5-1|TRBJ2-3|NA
TGCGCCAGCAGCTTGGGGCGGCGGGAGCTCACAGATACGCAGTATTTT
CASSLGRRELTDTQYF
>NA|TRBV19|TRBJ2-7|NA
TGTGCCAGTAGTCCTGACACCCGTCCCCCCTACGAGCAGTACTTC
CASSPDTRPPYEQYF
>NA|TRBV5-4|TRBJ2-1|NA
TGTGCCAGCAGCTTCAACCCAGGGGAGTATCGAAATGAGCAGTTCTTC
CASSFNPGEYRNEQFF
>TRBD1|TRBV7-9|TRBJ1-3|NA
TGTGCCAGCAGGGGACAGGGGGCGATAGGTGGAAACACCATATATTTT
CASRGQGAIGGNTIYF
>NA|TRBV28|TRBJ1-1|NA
TGTGCCAGCAGTCCCCGTGGGGGGGGAGGGAGCACTGAAGCTTTCTTT
CASSPRGGGGSTEAFF
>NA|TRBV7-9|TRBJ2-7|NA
TGTGCCAGCAGCGCGTTTCGTGAGACATCCTACGAGCAGTACTTC
CASSAFRETSYEQYF